This T cell receptor beta chain was identified in a study of cytomegalovirus exposure and HLA in healthy donors. The study sampled nominally healthy donors, though unrecorded immune exposures were likely. CDR3 length: 17 residues. Trimming removed 3 bases at V and 1 base at J, with 17 bases between. The V gene's germline CDR1 is SGHNT and CDR2 YYREEE (reference sequence). PCR used 60 Vbeta primers and 13 Jbeta primers. This table comes from immunoSEQ multiplex PCR, and its TCRdb copy is limited to in-frame clones, with some not included. Of 150,000 or so clones listed, 70% to 85% are singletons. The specimen sequenced was PBMCs. The sequence derives from a woman in her fifties or sixties in good health and CMV-seropositive. The chain combines TRBV5-4 with TRBJ1-3; D might be TRBD1 (6 bases). CDR3 in DNA: TGTGCCAGCAGCTACGGGACACCTTTCCTGTCTGGAAACACCATATATTTT. Translating gives CASSYGTPFLSGNTIYF. Full variable domain (rest looked up from reference TRBV5-4 and TRBJ1-3): ETGVTQSPTHLIKTRGQQVTLRCSSQSGHNTVSWYQQALGQGPQFIFQYYREEENGRGNFPPRFSGLQFPNYSSELNVNALELDDSALYLCASSYGTPFLSGNTIYFGEGSWLTVV.